Listed below are T cell receptor beta chains from one sample, sequenced in a study of vaccination and CD4 T cells after COVID-19. These TCRs' antigens remain unknown. Via MiXCR, TCRdb re-called the PCR reads, giving one row per CDR3 protein. The data hold about 6,600 distinct CDR3 sequences, with 47% observed a single time. The specimen sequenced was CD4+ T cells from blood, cultured in vitro. The receptors stem from a human donor in good health. Each CDR3 is given with its conserved first and last residue. A D gene is named only where the DNA matches it firmly. Clone size, where shown, is once, few, many, or a class for clones that have expanded.

v_call,d_call,j_call,clone_size,cdr3_aa,cdr3_nt
TRBV12-5,-,TRBJ2-1,-,CASGPRGNNEQFF,TGTGCTAGTGGGCCGCGGGGAAACAATGAGCAGTTCTTC
TRBV29-1,TRBD1,TRBJ1-1,-,CSVTPGGVNTEAFF,TGCAGCGTCACTCCAGGGGGGGTGAACACTGAAGCTTTCTTT
TRBV27,TRBD2,TRBJ2-5,few,CASSRGRRAQETQYF,TGTGCCAGCAGTCGCGGGAGACGAGCCCAAGAGACCCAGTACTTC
TRBV12-3/TRBV12-4,TRBD1,TRBJ1-1,-,CASSPGTVNTEAFF,TGTGCCAGCAGTCCCGGGACAGTGAACACTGAAGCTTTCTTT
TRBV7-9,-,TRBJ1-4,-,CASSSPPGEKLFF,TGTGCCAGCAGCTCCCCTCCGGGTGAAAAACTGTTTTTT
TRBV20-1,-,TRBJ1-5,-,CSALVSGVNQPQHF,TGCAGTGCGCTAGTCTCAGGGGTAAATCAGCCCCAGCATTTT
TRBV4-1,TRBD1,TRBJ1-2,-,CASSQDRRTGDKGYTF,TGCGCCAGCAGCCAAGATCGTCGTACAGGGGATAAGGGCTACACCTTC
TRBV6-1,TRBD2,TRBJ2-7,-,CASRMAGTSGYEQYF,TGTGCCAGCAGAATGGCCGGGACTAGCGGGTACGAGCAGTACTTC
TRBV5-4,-,TRBJ1-2,few,CASSPSGGMFGYTF,TGTGCCAGCAGTCCGTCCGGGGGGATGTTCGGCTACACCTTC
TRBV6-2/TRBV6-3,TRBD2,TRBJ2-2,few,CASRSGLAGAANTGELFF,TGTGCCAGCCGTTCGGGACTAGCGGGGGCGGCCAACACCGGGGAGCTGTTTTTT
TRBV9,TRBD2,TRBJ2-5,-,CASSPRGAGGRETQYF,TGTGCCAGCAGCCCTCGAGGAGCGGGGGGACGGGAGACCCAGTACTTC
TRBV6-1,-,TRBJ1-2,-,CASSEPALGGYGYTF,TGTGCCAGCAGTGAACCGGCCTTAGGAGGCTATGGCTACACCTTC
TRBV10-2,TRBD1,TRBJ1-2,-,CASRDREYYGYTF,TGCGCCAGCCGGGACAGGGAGTATTATGGCTACACCTTC
TRBV6-2/TRBV6-3,-,TRBJ2-7,few,CASSYSTEQYF,TGTGCCAGCAGTTACAGTACCGAGCAGTACTTC
TRBV27,-,TRBJ2-6,-,CASSSPSAGANVLTF,TGTGCCAGCAGTTCGCCGAGCGCTGGGGCCAACGTCCTGACTTTC
TRBV30,-,TRBJ1-1,-,CAWMLAGAREAFF,TGTGCCTGGATGTTGGCAGGGGCCCGGGAAGCTTTCTTT
TRBV7-2,-,TRBJ2-1,-,CASSQSGGSYNEQFF,TGTGCCAGCAGCCAGAGCGGAGGCTCCTACAATGAGCAGTTCTTC
TRBV6-2/TRBV6-3,TRBD2,TRBJ2-7,-,CASSEGRGSYEQYF,TGTGCCAGCTCAGAGGGGAGGGGAAGCTACGAGCAGTACTTC
TRBV11-3,TRBD2,TRBJ2-1,-,CASSRGEREGMDEQFF,TGTGCCAGCAGCCGGGGGGAGCGGGAGGGCATGGATGAGCAGTTCTTC
TRBV10-3,TRBD2,TRBJ2-3,few,CAITGTSGTDTQYF,TGTGCCATCACTGGGACTAGCGGCACAGATACGCAGTATTTT
TRBV20-1,TRBD2,TRBJ2-3,-,CSASTAGGSDTQYF,TGCAGTGCTAGTACGGCGGGAGGATCTGATACGCAGTATTTT
TRBV29-1,-,TRBJ1-2,once,CSVPPAARRDGYTF,TGCAGCGTTCCGCCCGCAGCCCGGAGGGATGGCTACACCTTC
TRBV2,-,TRBJ2-3,-,CASSEVAVPRTDTQYF,TGTGCCAGCAGTGAGGTCGCGGTGCCACGAACAGATACGCAGTATTTT
TRBV4-1,-,TRBJ1-1,-,CASSQDRRTSSEAFF,TGCGCCAGCAGCCAAGATCGAAGGACGAGCAGTGAAGCTTTCTTT
TRBV7-6,TRBD2,TRBJ2-5,-,CASSARLAGGDGETQYF,TGTGCCAGCAGCGCCCGACTAGCGGGAGGAGATGGAGAGACTCAGTACTTC
TRBV6-7,-,TRBJ1-1,-,CARHLNTEAFF,TGTGCCAGACACCTGAACACTGAAGCTTTCTTT
TRBV6-1,-,TRBJ1-1,few,CATSGRGNTEAFF,TGTGCCACCTCGGGACGGGGAAACACTGAAGCTTTCTTT
TRBV5-4,TRBD2,TRBJ2-1,few,CASRLVAGRFDPGNEQFF,TGTGCCAGCAGGTTGGTAGCGGGAAGATTCGACCCTGGGAATGAGCAGTTCTTC
TRBV7-6,TRBD1,TRBJ2-5,-,CASSPGQGPHGETQYF,TGTGCCAGCAGTCCGGGACAGGGCCCCCATGGGGAGACCCAGTACTTC
TRBV2,-,TRBJ2-1,-,CASRDHASYNEQFF,TGTGCCAGCAGGGACCACGCCTCTTACAATGAGCAGTTCTTC
TRBV28,TRBD2,TRBJ2-3,few,CASSLSGGGTDTQYF,TGTGCCAGCAGTTTAAGCGGGGGGGGCACAGATACGCAGTATTTT
TRBV27,TRBD2,TRBJ2-3,-,CASSSLLADVTDTQYF,TGTGCCAGCAGTTCCCTACTAGCGGATGTCACAGATACGCAGTATTTT
TRBV6-1,-,TRBJ1-1,once,CASSEGRGRVEAFF,TGTGCCAGCAGCGAGGGGAGGGGACGGGTTGAAGCTTTCTTT
TRBV28,TRBD2,TRBJ2-5,few,CASRTSGSWETQYF,TGTGCCAGCAGGACTAGCGGGAGTTGGGAGACCCAGTACTTC
TRBV30,-,TRBJ1-2,-,CASLKKATLYGYTF,TGTGCCTCCCTCAAAAAGGCGACACTCTATGGCTACACCTTC
TRBV20-1,TRBD2,TRBJ2-1,few,CSAKGLAGVWYNEQFF,TGCAGTGCTAAAGGACTAGCGGGAGTTTGGTACAATGAGCAGTTCTTC
TRBV6-1,-,TRBJ2-7,-,CASSVTIGSYEQYF,TGTGCCAGCAGTGTAACGATAGGGTCCTACGAGCAGTACTTC
TRBV27,TRBD1,TRBJ1-1,-,CASSALNRGRTEAFF,TGTGCCAGCAGTGCCCTCAACAGGGGTCGAACTGAAGCTTTCTTT
TRBV27,-,TRBJ1-5,-,CASSIRVNQPQHF,TGTGCCAGTTCGATCAGGGTCAATCAGCCCCAGCATTTT
TRBV7-2,-,TRBJ2-5,-,CASSLVRETQYF,TGTGCCAGCAGCTTAGTCCGGGAGACCCAGTACTTC
TRBV5-1,-,TRBJ2-5,-,CASSPDEGRQETQYF,TGCGCCAGCAGCCCCGACGAGGGTAGACAAGAGACCCAGTACTTC
TRBV28,-,TRBJ2-7,-,CASSFGPVRDEQYF,TGTGCCAGCAGTTTCGGTCCGGTCCGGGACGAGCAGTACTTC
TRBV6-2/TRBV6-3,-,TRBJ1-6,few,CASSYSGSPLHF,TGTGCCAGCAGTTACTCGGGTTCACCCCTCCACTTT
TRBV7-2,-,TRBJ2-7,-,CASSFGIAYPEQYF,TGTGCCAGCAGCTTCGGTATTGCCTACCCCGAGCAGTACTTC
TRBV2,-,TRBJ2-7,-,CASGSSEQYF,TGTGCCAGCGGCAGCAGCGAGCAGTACTTC
TRBV20-1,TRBD1,TRBJ2-2,-,CSAPRTGGNMKLFF,TGCAGTGCTCCCCGGACAGGGGGCAATATGAAACTGTTTTTT
TRBV6-1,-,TRBJ1-1,-,CASKEGGSTEAFF,TGTGCCAGCAAGGAGGGAGGGTCGACTGAAGCTTTCTTT
TRBV20-1,-,TRBJ2-7,few,CSAPGRAGSYEQYF,TGCAGTGCCCCGGGACGGGCAGGGTCCTACGAGCAGTACTTC
TRBV7-8,-,TRBJ1-1,-,CASSLVPSLANTEAFF,TGTGCCAGCAGCTTAGTGCCATCACTTGCGAACACTGAAGCTTTCTTT
TRBV2,-,TRBJ1-6,-,CASRPGSSNSPLHF,TGTGCCAGCAGGCCGGGATCTTCGAATTCACCCCTCCACTTT
TRBV6-1,-,TRBJ1-2,few,CASSPTPGTSGYTF,TGTGCCAGCAGTCCGACTCCCGGGACCTCTGGCTACACCTTC
TRBV6-2/TRBV6-3,TRBD1,TRBJ2-7,-,CASSIRTLTQGRRSYEQYF,TGTGCCAGCAGTATCAGGACCCTTACACAGGGGCGTCGCTCCTACGAGCAGTACTTC
TRBV28,-,TRBJ1-2,-,CASTFGGANYGYTF,TGTGCCAGCACTTTCGGGGGGGCTAACTATGGCTACACCTTC
TRBV7-6,TRBD1,TRBJ2-5,few,CASSFGQGPRETQYF,TGTGCCAGCAGCTTCGGACAGGGACCCCGAGAGACCCAGTACTTC
TRBV7-2,-,TRBJ1-1,few,CASSLQGGGNTEAFF,TGTGCCAGCAGCTTACAAGGAGGGGGAAACACTGAAGCTTTCTTT
TRBV2,-,TRBJ2-3,-,CASSSLGYTQYF,TGTGCCAGCAGCTCCCTAGGGTATACGCAGTATTTT
TRBV20-1,TRBD2,TRBJ2-5,-,CSARAPSPGLAGVEETQYF,TGCAGTGCTAGAGCCCCGTCCCCAGGGCTAGCGGGAGTGGAAGAGACCCAGTACTTC
TRBV19,TRBD1,TRBJ1-2,-,CASSPDNRGGYTF,TGTGCCAGTAGTCCAGATAACAGGGGCGGCTACACCTTC